The clone carrying this TCR beta chain was recorded many times. Its target is not known. A second PCR of 7 to 11 cycles used a sample-barcoded 5' primer and a J-beta primer mix. Every single cDNA molecule received a tag from a template-switch adaptor with 12 random nucleotides. A single record per CDR3 protein comes from TCRdb applying MiXCR to the 5' RACE reads. The top ten clones hold about 13% of a sample with 600,000 to 800,000 distinct CDR3 sequences, under 65% of them seen once. There are 20 residues in the CDR3. V lost 0 bases and J lost 1; bases outside the gene matches: 13. The germline CDR1 and CDR2 sequences are LGHDT and YNNKEL (reference sequence). Staff drew approximately 9.7 milliliters of peripheral blood from each donor. These data are taken from a study of blood T cells in healthy people across ages. Study-wide results and limits: Reliance upon unsorted PBMCs precluded definitive naive versus antigen-experienced comparison.

The receptor comes from a woman at least 80 years old in good health. The specimen was blood. The chain carries TRBV3-1 and TRBJ2-3, with TRBD2 matching 10 bases. The CDR3, as DNA: TGTGCCAGCAGCCAAGAGGTAGCTAGCGGGGGCCAAGAACGCACAGATACGCAGTATTTT. Translation: CASSQEVASGGQERTDTQYF.